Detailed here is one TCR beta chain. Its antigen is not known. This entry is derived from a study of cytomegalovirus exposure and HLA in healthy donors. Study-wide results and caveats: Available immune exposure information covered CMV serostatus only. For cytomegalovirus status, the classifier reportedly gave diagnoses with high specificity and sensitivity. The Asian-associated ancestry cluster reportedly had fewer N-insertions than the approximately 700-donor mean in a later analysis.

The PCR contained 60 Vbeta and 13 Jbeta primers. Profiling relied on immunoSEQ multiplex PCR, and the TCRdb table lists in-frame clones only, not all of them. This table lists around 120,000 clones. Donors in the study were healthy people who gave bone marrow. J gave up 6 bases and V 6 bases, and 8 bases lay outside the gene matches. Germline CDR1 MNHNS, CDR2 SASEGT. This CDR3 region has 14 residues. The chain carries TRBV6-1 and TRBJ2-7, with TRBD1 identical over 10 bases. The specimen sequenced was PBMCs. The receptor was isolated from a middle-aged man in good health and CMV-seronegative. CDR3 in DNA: TGTGCCAGCAGATACACGGGACAGGGGTTCGAGCAGTACTTC. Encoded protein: CASRYTGQGFEQYF.